This TCR beta chain is drawn from a study of cytomegalovirus exposure and HLA in healthy donors. Looking at the study overall: The roughly 110 validation repertoires used the same platform as the 600 to 750 first-cohort repertoires (as reported by a later analysis).

Clones were sequenced by immunoSEQ multiplex PCR, and TCRdb holds only the in-frame ones, with some missing. In the table there are hundreds of thousands of clones, roughly 90% of which are singletons. The donors were part of the roughly 130-subject validation cohort, which stood apart from the roughly 670-subject first cohort. Germline V gene lookup returns CDR1 MNHEY and CDR2 SMNVEV (reference sequence). Trimming pared 6 bases from V and 4 bases from J, leaving 22 bases between. CDR3 length equals 17 residues. This clone is a singleton in its sample. Its antigen is as yet unknown. Points from the study as a whole: Cytomegalovirus association was listed for around 170 TCR beta chains.

The source material was PBMCs. The sequence was collected from a woman aged 18 to 35 in good health and CMV-seronegative. This chain connects TRBV27 to TRBJ2-1; D perhaps matches TRBD1 (6 bases). CDR3 bases: TGTGCCAGCAGCCCGAGCGCCGGACAGTGGCAATACAATGAGCAGTTCTTC. Its protein product is CASSPSAGQWQYNEQFF.